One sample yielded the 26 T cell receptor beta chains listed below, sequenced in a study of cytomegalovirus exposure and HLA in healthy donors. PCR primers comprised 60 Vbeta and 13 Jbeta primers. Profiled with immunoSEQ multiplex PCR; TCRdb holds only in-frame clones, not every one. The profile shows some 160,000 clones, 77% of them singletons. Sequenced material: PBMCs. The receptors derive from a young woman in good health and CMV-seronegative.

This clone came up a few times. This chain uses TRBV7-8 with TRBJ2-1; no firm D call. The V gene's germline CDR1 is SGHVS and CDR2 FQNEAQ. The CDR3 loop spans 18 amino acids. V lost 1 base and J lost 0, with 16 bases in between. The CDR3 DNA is TGTGCCAGCAGCTTAGAGGAGAGGAGTCAGCGCTCCTACAATGAGCAGTTCTTC. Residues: CASSLEERSQRSYNEQFF.

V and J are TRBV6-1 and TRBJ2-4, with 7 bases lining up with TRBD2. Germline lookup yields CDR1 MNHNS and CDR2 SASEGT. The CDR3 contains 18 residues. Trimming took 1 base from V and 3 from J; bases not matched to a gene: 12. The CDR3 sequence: CASSEVWVTREGKNIQYF. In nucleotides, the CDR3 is TGTGCCAGCAGTGAAGTGTGGGTGACTAGGGAGGGCAAAAACATTCAGTACTTC.

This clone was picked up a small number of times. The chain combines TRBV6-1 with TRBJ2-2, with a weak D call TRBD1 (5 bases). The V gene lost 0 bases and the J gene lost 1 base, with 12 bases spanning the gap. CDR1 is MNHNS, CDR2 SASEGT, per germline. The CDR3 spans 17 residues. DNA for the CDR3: TGTGCCAGCAGTGAAGCGCTTTGGGGCGTGAACACCGGGGAGCTGTTTTTT. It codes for CASSEALWGVNTGELFF.

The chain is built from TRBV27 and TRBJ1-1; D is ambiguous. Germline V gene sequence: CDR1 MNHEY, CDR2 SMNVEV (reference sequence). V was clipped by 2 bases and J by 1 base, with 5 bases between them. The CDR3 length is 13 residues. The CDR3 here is CASSLQENTEAFF. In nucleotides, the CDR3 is TGTGCCAGCAGTTTACAGGAGAACACTGAAGCTTTCTTT.

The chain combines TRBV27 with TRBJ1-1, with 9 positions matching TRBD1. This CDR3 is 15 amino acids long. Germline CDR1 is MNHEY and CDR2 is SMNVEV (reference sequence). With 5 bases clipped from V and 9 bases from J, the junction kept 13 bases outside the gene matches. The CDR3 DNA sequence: TGTGCCAGCAGTCTCGGACAGGGGACGAGGGGGAAAGCTTTCTTT. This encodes CASSLGQGTRGKAFF.

The CDR3 sequence: CASSLDTGTGNTIYF. The CDR3 DNA is TGTGCCAGCAGCCTCGACACAGGGACTGGAAACACCATATATTTT. The chain uses TRBV4-2 and TRBJ1-3; maybe TRBD1 (6 bases). Trimming left V 4 bases short and J 2 bases short, with 12 bases between. The germline V gene encodes CDR1 LGHNA and CDR2 YNFKEQ. This CDR3 is built from 15 residues.

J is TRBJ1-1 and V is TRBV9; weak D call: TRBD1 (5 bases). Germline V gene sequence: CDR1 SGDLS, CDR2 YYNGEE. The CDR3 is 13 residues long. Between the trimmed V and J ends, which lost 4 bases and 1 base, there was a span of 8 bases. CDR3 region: CASSLDRNTEAFF. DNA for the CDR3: TGTGCCAGCAGCCTTGACAGGAACACTGAAGCTTTCTTT.

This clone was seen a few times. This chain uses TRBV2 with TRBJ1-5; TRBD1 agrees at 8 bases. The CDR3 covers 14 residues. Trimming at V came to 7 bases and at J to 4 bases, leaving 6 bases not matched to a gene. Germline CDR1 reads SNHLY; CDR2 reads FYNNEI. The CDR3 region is CASMRQGANQPQHF. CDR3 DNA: TGTGCCAGCATGAGGCAGGGGGCGAATCAGCCCCAGCATTTT.

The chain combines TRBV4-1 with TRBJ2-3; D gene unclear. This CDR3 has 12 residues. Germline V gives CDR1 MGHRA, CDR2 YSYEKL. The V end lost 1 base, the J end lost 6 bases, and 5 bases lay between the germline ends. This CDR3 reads CASSQVRDTQYF. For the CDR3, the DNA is TGCGCCAGCAGCCAAGTGCGGGATACGCAGTATTTT.

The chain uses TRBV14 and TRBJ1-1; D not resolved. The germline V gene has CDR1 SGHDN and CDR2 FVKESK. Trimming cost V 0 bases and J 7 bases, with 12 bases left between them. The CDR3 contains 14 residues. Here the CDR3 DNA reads TGTGCCAGCAGCCAAGAAACACAGTACCTTGAAGCTTTCTTT. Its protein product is CASSQETQYLEAFF.

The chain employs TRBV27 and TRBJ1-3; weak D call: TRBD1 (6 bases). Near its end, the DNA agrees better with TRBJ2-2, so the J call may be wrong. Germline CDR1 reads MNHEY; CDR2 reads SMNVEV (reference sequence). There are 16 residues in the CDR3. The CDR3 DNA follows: TGTGCCAGCAGTTTATCCTTCGGGACATTGACCGGGGAGCTGTTTTTT. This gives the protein CASSLSFGTLTGELFF.

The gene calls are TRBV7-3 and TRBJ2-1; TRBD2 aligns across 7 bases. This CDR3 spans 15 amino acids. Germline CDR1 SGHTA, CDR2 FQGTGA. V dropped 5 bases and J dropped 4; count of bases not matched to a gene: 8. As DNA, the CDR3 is TGTGCCAGCAGCCCCGCCGGGACTATGTACAATGAGCAGTTCTTC. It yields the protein CASSPAGTMYNEQFF.

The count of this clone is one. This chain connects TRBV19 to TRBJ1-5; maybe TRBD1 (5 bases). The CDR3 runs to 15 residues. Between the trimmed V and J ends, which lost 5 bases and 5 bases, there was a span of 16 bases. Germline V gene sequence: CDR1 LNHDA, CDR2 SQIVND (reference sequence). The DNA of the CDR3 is TGTGCCAGTAGTCCCAGGCAGGGTGGGGATCAGCCCCAGCATTTT. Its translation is CASSPRQGGDQPQHF.

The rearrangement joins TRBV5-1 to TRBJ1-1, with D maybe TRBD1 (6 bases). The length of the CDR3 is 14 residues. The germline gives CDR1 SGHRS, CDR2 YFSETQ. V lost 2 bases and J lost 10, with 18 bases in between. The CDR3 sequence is CASSLGQKALGAFF. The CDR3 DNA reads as TGCGCCAGCAGCTTAGGACAGAAAGCCTTGGGAGCTTTCTTT.

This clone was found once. The CDR3 here is CASSLGGGNEQYF. In DNA, the CDR3 is TGTGCCAGCAGCCTAGGGGGGGGAAACGAGCAGTACTTC. The genes are TRBV9 and TRBJ2-7; maybe TRBD2 (7 bases). The CDR3 runs to 13 residues. Germline CDR1 reads SGDLS; CDR2 reads YYNGEE. Trimming cost V 4 bases and J 5 bases, with 13 bases left between them.

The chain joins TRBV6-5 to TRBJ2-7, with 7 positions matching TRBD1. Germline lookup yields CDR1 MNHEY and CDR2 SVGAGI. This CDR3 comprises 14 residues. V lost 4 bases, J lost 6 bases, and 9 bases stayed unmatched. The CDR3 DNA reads TGTGCCAGCAGTTCTAGGACAGGCGTGCTCGAGCAGTACTTC. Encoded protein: CASSSRTGVLEQYF.

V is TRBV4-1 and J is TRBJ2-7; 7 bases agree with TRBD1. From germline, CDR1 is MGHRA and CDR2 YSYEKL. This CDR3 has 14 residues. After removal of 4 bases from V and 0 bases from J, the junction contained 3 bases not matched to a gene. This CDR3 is CASSLGDSSYEQYF. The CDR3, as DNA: TGCGCCAGCAGCCTCGGGGACAGCTCCTACGAGCAGTACTTC.

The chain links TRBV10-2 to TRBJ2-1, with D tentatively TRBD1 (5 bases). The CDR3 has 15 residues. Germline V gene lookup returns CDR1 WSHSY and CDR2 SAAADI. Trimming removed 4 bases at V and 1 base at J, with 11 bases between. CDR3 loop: CASSGQLSSYNEQFF. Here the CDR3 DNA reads TGCGCCAGCAGTGGACAGTTATCTTCCTACAATGAGCAGTTCTTC.

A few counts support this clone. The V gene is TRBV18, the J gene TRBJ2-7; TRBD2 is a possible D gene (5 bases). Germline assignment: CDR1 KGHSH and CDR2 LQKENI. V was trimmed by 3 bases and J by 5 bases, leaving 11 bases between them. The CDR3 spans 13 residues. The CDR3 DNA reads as TGTGCCAGCTCACCTCGAGGGATGGACGAGCAGTACTTC. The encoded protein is CASSPRGMDEQYF.

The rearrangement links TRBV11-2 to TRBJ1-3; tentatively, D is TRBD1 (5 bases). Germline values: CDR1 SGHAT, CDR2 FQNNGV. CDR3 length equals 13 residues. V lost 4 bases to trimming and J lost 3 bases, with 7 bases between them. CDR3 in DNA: TGTGCCAGCAGCTCCCAGGGTGGAAACACCATATATTTT. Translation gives CASSSQGGNTIYF.

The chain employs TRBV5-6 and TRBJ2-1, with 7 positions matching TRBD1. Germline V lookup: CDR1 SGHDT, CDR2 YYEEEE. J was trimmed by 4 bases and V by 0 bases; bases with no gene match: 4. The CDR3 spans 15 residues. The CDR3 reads CASSLGPQGYNEQFF. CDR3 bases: TGTGCCAGCAGCTTGGGTCCACAGGGGTACAATGAGCAGTTCTTC.

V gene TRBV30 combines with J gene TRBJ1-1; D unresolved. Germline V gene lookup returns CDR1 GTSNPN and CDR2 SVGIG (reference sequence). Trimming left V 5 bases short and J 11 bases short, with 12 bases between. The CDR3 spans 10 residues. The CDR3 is CAWGEGGAFF. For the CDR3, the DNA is TGTGCCTGGGGGGAGGGAGGGGCTTTCTTT.

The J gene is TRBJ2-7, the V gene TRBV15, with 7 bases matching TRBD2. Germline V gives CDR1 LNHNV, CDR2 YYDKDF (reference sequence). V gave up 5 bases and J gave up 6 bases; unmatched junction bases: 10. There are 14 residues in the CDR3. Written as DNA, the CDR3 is TGTGCCACCAGCTTCCCGGGCGGGGGATTCGAGCAGTACTTC. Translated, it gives CATSFPGGGFEQYF.

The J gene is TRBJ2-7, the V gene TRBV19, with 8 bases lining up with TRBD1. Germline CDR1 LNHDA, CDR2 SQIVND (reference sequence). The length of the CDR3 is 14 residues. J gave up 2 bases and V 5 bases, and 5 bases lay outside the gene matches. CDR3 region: CASSSGQGTYEQYF. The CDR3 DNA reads TGTGCCAGTAGTTCCGGACAGGGAACCTACGAGCAGTACTTC.

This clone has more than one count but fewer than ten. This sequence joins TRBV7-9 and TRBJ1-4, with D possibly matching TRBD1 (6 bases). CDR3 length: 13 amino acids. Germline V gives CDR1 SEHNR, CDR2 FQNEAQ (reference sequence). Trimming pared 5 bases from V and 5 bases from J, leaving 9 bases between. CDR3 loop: CASSQTGNEKLFF. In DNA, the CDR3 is TGTGCCAGCAGCCAAACAGGGAATGAAAAACTGTTTTTT.

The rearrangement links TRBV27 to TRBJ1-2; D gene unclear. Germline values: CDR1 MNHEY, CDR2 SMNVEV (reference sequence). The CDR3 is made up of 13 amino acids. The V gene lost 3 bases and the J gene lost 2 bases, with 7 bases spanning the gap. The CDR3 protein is CASSLTQNYGYTF. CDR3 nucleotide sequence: TGTGCCAGCAGTTTGACACAAAACTATGGCTACACCTTC.